The source of this T cell receptor beta chain is a study of blood T cells in healthy people across ages. Study in general: With template switching, about one barcoded beta molecule was captured per two T cells.

A remark on this clonotype: Antigen unknown.

The sample providers were healthy Caucasian people from Russia, aged roughly 6 to 95. PBMCs, at least 6.5 million per sample, were isolated. Study conclusions and caveats: Per million T cells, TCR beta diversity dropped about linearly as age rose.

Sample-barcoded 5' priming and a J-beta primer mix drove a second PCR of roughly 6 to 12 cycles. TCRdb recomputed calls from the 5' RACE reads with MiXCR, one row per CDR3 protein. The table lists fewer than 800,000 distinct CDR3 sequences, around a fifth of them singletons, with roughly 3.6% in the top ten. The sequencing input was blood. This sequence originates from a man aged 65 to 85 in good health.

The CDR3 region has the DNA TGCAGTGCCAGGCTTGCAGGGGAAAACTATGGCTACACCTTC. As protein: CSARLAGENYGYTF. The rearrangement links TRBV20-1 to TRBJ1-2; D is perhaps TRBD1 (6 bases). Trimming removed 6 bases at V and 2 bases at J, with 16 bases between. Looked up from germline, CDR1 is DFQATT and CDR2 is SNEGSKA (reference sequence). The CDR3 length is 14 residues.